This entry lists 8 T cell receptor beta chains sequenced from one sample in a study of cytomegalovirus exposure and HLA in healthy donors. Primers included in the PCR were 60 Vbeta and 13 Jbeta primers. The method was immunoSEQ multiplex PCR; TCRdb's version includes in-frame clones alone and lacks a portion of them. The sample has about 86,000 clones, about two thirds seen once. Input material: PBMCs. The receptors come from a man in his sixties in good health and CMV-seronegative.

This rearrangement joins TRBV5-3 to TRBJ2-2; 12 nucleotides line up with TRBD1. TRBV5-3 belongs to the ORF category, with a function that is uncertain. V was pared by 4 bases and J by 4 bases, with 2 bases of the junction left unmatched. CDR3 length: 15 amino acids. The CDR3 is CARSPGQGATGELFF. The DNA of the CDR3 is TGTGCCAGAAGCCCGGGACAGGGGGCCACCGGGGAGCTGTTTTTT.

This clone was seen a handful of times. The rearrangement links TRBV6-4 to TRBJ2-1, with TRBD2 matching 14 bases. Trimming removed 4 bases from V and 5 bases from J; junction bases left unmatched: 1. Germline V gene data show CDR1 as MRHNA and CDR2 as SNTAGT. CDR3 length: 15 residues. The CDR3 protein is CASSGGLAGDNEQFF. CDR3 nucleotide sequence: TGTGCCAGCAGTGGGGGACTAGCGGGGGACAATGAGCAGTTCTTC.

The chain recombines TRBV28 with TRBJ2-3, with 8 bases matching TRBD2. Germline-derived CDR1 and CDR2 are MDHEN and SYDVKM. Trimming took 6 bases from V and 6 from J; bases not matched to a gene: 11. This CDR3 contains 15 residues. CDR3 amino acids: CASRTPGGRTDTQYF. For the CDR3, the DNA is TGTGCCAGCAGGACCCCTGGCGGGAGGACTGATACGCAGTATTTT.

The chain couples TRBV5-6 to TRBJ2-7; TRBD2 aligns across 7 bases. After removal of 4 bases from V and 0 bases from J, the junction contained 13 bases not matched to a gene. CDR1 and CDR2 from the germline V gene are SGHDT and YYEEEE. This CDR3 has 17 amino acids. CDR3 loop: CASSLMASPSGSYEQYF. In DNA form, the CDR3 reads TGTGCCAGCAGCCTCATGGCCTCCCCTAGCGGCTCCTACGAGCAGTACTTC. Supplemented by reference TRBV5-6 and TRBJ2-7, the full variable domain reads DAGVTQSPTHLIKTRGQQVTLRCSPKSGHDTVSWYQQALGQGPQFIFQYYEEEERQRGNFPDRFSGHQFPNYSSELNVNALLLGDSALYLCASSLMASPSGSYEQYFGPGTRLTVT.

A remark on this clone: The junction shows a germline mismatch at one end, possibly a read error. The chain uses TRBV4-3 and TRBJ1-4, with D perhaps matching TRBD1 (6 bases). The CDR3 runs to 15 residues. The germline V gene encodes CDR1 LGHNA and CDR2 YSLEER. CDR3 coding DNA: TGCGCCAGCAGCCAAATGAGGACAGTGAATGAAAGACTGTTTTTT. This codes for CASSQMRTVNERLFF.

This clone was counted only a few times. V and J are TRBV21-1 and TRBJ2-7; no DNA check was done on the table's D call, TRBD2. TRBV21-1 counts as a pseudogene. This CDR3 is built from 16 residues. The DNA for the CDR3 is TGTGCCAGCAGCAAAGCAGCAGCGAGGGTGTCTGGCGCGCAGTACTTC. Amino acid sequence: CASSKAAARVSGAQYF.

The chain recombines TRBV15 with TRBJ1-1; 7 bases align to TRBD1. This CDR3 is built from 16 residues. In germline, CDR1 is LNHNV, CDR2 YYDKDF (reference sequence). The V and J ends lost 4 bases and 5 bases, in that order; junction bases with no gene match: 13. The CDR3 region is CATSIRGGAGGTEAFF. The CDR3 region has the DNA TGTGCCACCAGCATCCGAGGGGGCGCTGGGGGAACTGAAGCTTTCTTT.

V is TRBV29-1 and J is TRBJ2-1, with 8 bases that match TRBD2. Unmatched junction bases numbered 9, after V lost 8 bases and J lost 6 bases. In germline, CDR1 is SQVTM, CDR2 ANQGSEA. The CDR3 is made up of 13 amino acids. CDR3 sequence reads: CSRGGAAPNEQFF. CDR3 bases: TGCAGCCGGGGGGGGGCCGCCCCCAATGAGCAGTTCTTC.